One sample yielded the 21 T cell receptor beta chains listed below, sequenced in a study of tumor-infiltrating lymphocytes in primary liver carcinoma (dated 2017 in TCRdb). The sequencer was an Illumina HiSeq 2500. TCRbeta-specific cDNA was reverse-transcribed from about 500 ng total RNA using a constant-region primer and ProtoScript II reverse transcriptase. Three nested multiplex PCR rounds, following a slightly modified ARM-PCR procedure, were used to build the TCRbeta libraries. Multiplex TRBV1-TRBV30 forward primers and a Cbeta reverse primer were used in the first two PCR rounds, each of which was run for approximately 9 cycles. TCRdb trimmed the raw reads at Q25, called clones with MiXCR and kept productive beta chains. Duplicate CDR3 protein sequences are folded into a single record with the most common DNA and genes. The sample table lists 320,000 or so distinct CDR3 sequences, around three fifths of them with a count of one. The ten most abundant clones make up around 9.5% of the sample.

Blood RNA was extracted from unsorted whole blood with TRIzol reagent; germline DNA came from the DNeasy Blood & Tissue kit. Sequenced material: peripheral blood. The receptors stem from a middle-aged man with primary liver carcinoma and hepatitis B virus infection.

A note on this clonotype: One base away lies a much larger clone, so this may be a sequencing read error. V is TRBV10-3 and J is TRBJ1-3; a possible D gene is TRBD1 (6 bases). Trimming cost V 4 bases and J 3 bases, with 13 bases left between them. Per germline, CDR1 ENHRY and CDR2 SYGVKD. The CDR3 is 15 amino acids. DNA for the CDR3: TGTGCCATCAGTGGGGCAGGGGCCTTTGGAAACACCATATATTTT. Protein sequence: CAISGAGAFGNTIYF.

This clonotype was seen ten or more times. DNA for the CDR3: TGTGCCAGCAGCCAAGTGACAGTCGCTGGGGCCAACGTCCTGACTTTC. Amino acid sequence: CASSQVTVAGANVLTF. The rearrangement joins TRBV14 to TRBJ2-6; tentatively, D is TRBD1 (5 bases). Germline assignment: CDR1 SGHDN and CDR2 FVKESK. V lost 1 base, J lost 2 bases, and 9 bases lay in between. The CDR3 has 16 residues. The full variable domain, in which reference TRBV14 and TRBJ2-6 provide the parts outside the CDR3, is EAGVTQFPSHSVIEKGQTVTLRCDPISGHDNLYWYRRVMGKEIKFLLHFVKESKQDESGMPNNRFLAERTGGTYSTLKVQPAELEDSGVYFCASSQVTVAGANVLTFGAGSRLTVL.

To note about this clonotype: One base away lies a much larger clone, so this may be a sequencing read error. No conserved phenylalanine or tryptophan ends this CDR3, so it is likely a read error. V usage is TRBV29-1 and J usage is TRBJ1-1, with unresolved D. The CDR3 is 13 residues long. CDR1 and CDR2 from the germline V gene are SQVTM and ANQGSEA. Trimming pared 4 bases from V and 3 bases from J, leaving 12 bases between. The CDR3 DNA is TGCAGCGTTGTAGGCTGGCTTGACACTGAAGCTTTCCTT. Translating gives CSVVGWLDTEAFL.

On this clonotype: This may be a read error, as it is one base from a much larger clone. This chain connects TRBV29-1 to TRBJ2-7; D might be TRBD2 (6 bases). CDR1 is SQVTM, CDR2 ANQGSEA, per germline. Trimming stripped 7 bases from V and 4 bases from J, with 20 bases between. This CDR3 is built from 14 residues. This chain's CDR3 is CSAERQEGGYEQYF. In nucleotides, the CDR3 is TGCAGCGCTGAGCGGCAGGAGGGTGGTTACGAGCAGTACTTC.

As to this clonotype: A much larger clone sits a single nucleotide away, making a read error possible. The chain has TRBV6-2 or TRBV6-3 and TRBJ2-1, with TRBD2 as a possible D gene (6 bases). CDR3 length: 14 residues. CDR1 and CDR2 (germline): MNHEY, SVGEGT. CDR3 residues: CASLSGVADNEQLF. The CDR3 DNA follows: TGTGCCAGCCTCTCGGGAGTAGCGGACAATGAGCAGTTGTTC.

A word on this clonotype: An end of the junction differs from the germline gene, which may be a read error. V usage is TRBV11-2 and J usage is TRBJ2-6; D might be TRBD1 (5 bases). Germline V gene lookup returns CDR1 SGHAT and CDR2 FQNNGV. The CDR3 contains 15 residues. This CDR3 reads CASRSDSSGANVQTF. In DNA form, the CDR3 reads TGTGCCAGCAGGTCCGACAGCTCTGGGGCCAACGTCCAGACTTTC.

The J gene is TRBJ2-1, the V gene TRBV5-6, with TRBD2 matching over 8 bases. This CDR3 has 14 residues. J lost 10 bases, V lost 4 bases, and 10 bases had no gene match. The germline CDR1 and CDR2 sequences are SGHDT and YYEEEE. The CDR3 sequence: CASSQPAGADEQFF. Written as DNA, the CDR3 is TGTGCCAGCAGCCAACCAGCGGGAGCGGACGAGCAGTTCTTC.

This clonotype has a count of ten or more. This sequence joins TRBV5-5 and TRBJ1-2, with D possibly TRBD1 on 5 matching bases. Trimming cost V 10 bases and J 4 bases, with 11 bases left between them. This CDR3 spans 11 amino acids. Germline CDR1 reads SGHKS; CDR2 reads YYEKEE (reference sequence). The CDR3 coding sequence is TGTGCCTCAGACAGCTCCTATGGCTACACCTTC. Translating gives CASDSSYGYTF.

This clonotype was seen only a few times. This chain uses TRBV5-1 with TRBJ2-2, with D maybe TRBD2 (6 bases). V was shortened by 4 bases and J by 6 bases, with 16 bases between the two germline ends. Germline lookup yields CDR1 SGHRS and CDR2 YFSETQ. The CDR3 runs to 15 residues. CDR3 sequence reads: CASSIGGPISGELFF. The CDR3 bases are TGCGCCAGCAGCATCGGAGGGCCAATTTCCGGGGAGCTGTTTTTT.

A note on this clonotype: The junction departs from the called germline gene at one end, perhaps through a read error. This rearrangement joins TRBV12-3 or TRBV12-4 to TRBJ2-1; 10 positions match TRBD1. The CDR3 loop spans 17 amino acids. The CDR3 nucleotides read TGTGCCAGCAGTCAGAGACAGGGGGCGAGCTCCTGCAATGAGCAGTTCTTC. Translated, it gives CASSQRQGASSCNEQFF.

Remarks on this clonotype: A clone one base away is much larger, so this may be a read error. The chain employs TRBV6-1 and TRBJ1-2; unclear D gene. This CDR3 is built from 11 residues. Per the germline V gene, CDR1 is MNHNS and CDR2 is SASEGT. The CDR3 nucleotides are TGTGCCAGCAGCCCCCGCTATGACTACACCTTC. Translated: CASSPRYDYTF.

Many counts were recorded for this clonotype. The chain is built from TRBV4-2 and TRBJ2-2, with 8 nucleotides matching TRBD2. From germline, CDR1 is LGHNA and CDR2 YNFKEQ. The V gene end was trimmed by 4 bases and the J gene end by 1 base; junction bases not matched to a gene: 5. The CDR3 contains 16 residues. In DNA form, the CDR3 reads TGTGCCAGCAGCCTTGAAGCGGGAGTGAACACCGGGGAGCTGTTTTTT. Amino acids: CASSLEAGVNTGELFF.

Regarding this clonotype: Compared with germline, one end of the junction differs, possibly owing to a read error. The chain is built from TRBV11-2 and TRBJ2-3; no reliable D call. This CDR3 has 14 amino acids. Germline V gene sequence: CDR1 SGHAT, CDR2 FQNNGV. The CDR3 loop is CASSLSGLIDTQYF. Here the CDR3 DNA reads TGTGCCAGCAGCTTATCAGGCTTGATAGATACGCAGTATTTC.

J is TRBJ2-2 and V is TRBV5-1; the D gene is possibly TRBD2 (5 bases). CDR3 length: 16 residues. V was cut by 0 bases and J by 5 bases, with 14 bases left in between. The germline gives CDR1 SGHRS, CDR2 YFSETQ. CDR3 loop: CASSLGVLVQTGELFF. CDR3 in DNA: TGCGCCAGCAGCTTGGGGGTACTAGTGCAAACCGGGGAGCTGTTTTTT.

This clonotype was seen only once. Germline is not matched at one junction end, which may reflect a read error. V and J are TRBV11-2 and TRBJ2-3, with TRBD2 matching 11 bases. Germline V gene data show CDR1 as SGHAT and CDR2 as FQNNGV. The CDR3 totals 18 residues. DNA for the CDR3: TGTGCCAGCAGCTCCCAAGGTAGACTAGCGGGACCTGGAGATACGCAGTTTTTT. Protein product: CASSSQGRLAGPGDTQFF.

With respect to this clonotype: A much more abundant neighbour one base away suggests this may be a read error. The chain has TRBV6-6 and TRBJ2-7, with 7 bases lining up with TRBD2. The CDR3 has 13 amino acids. V lost 10 bases, J lost 6 bases, and 12 bases stayed unmatched. The germline gives CDR1 MNHNY, CDR2 SVGAGI (reference sequence). The CDR3 is CANGASGNGEQYF. Written as DNA, the CDR3 is TGTGCCAATGGGGCAAGCGGGAACGGCGAGCAGTACTTC.

The V call is TRBV28, the J call TRBJ1-1; D perhaps matches TRBD1 (5 bases). Germline values: CDR1 MDHEN, CDR2 SYDVKM. The CDR3 is made up of 17 amino acids. The V end lost 2 bases, the J end lost 5 bases, and 21 bases lay between the germline ends. CDR3 in amino acids: CASSLGGRSGSSTEAFF. CDR3 nucleotides: TGTGCCAGCAGTTTAGGGGGTAGATCAGGGAGTAGTACTGAAGCTTTCTTT.

Turning to this clonotype: A much larger clone sits a single nucleotide away, making a read error possible. The gene calls are TRBV4-3 and TRBJ2-1; D is perhaps TRBD1 (5 bases). V was pared by 0 bases and J by 3 bases, with 18 bases between. The V gene's germline CDR1 is LGHNA and CDR2 YSLEER. The CDR3 loop spans 18 amino acids. The CDR3 region is CASSQDQGRVGLYNEQFF. The CDR3 DNA sequence: TGCGCCAGCAGCCAAGATCAGGGAAGAGTCGGCCTCTACAATGAGCAGTTCTTC.

This clonotype showed up just once. V is TRBV6-1 and J is TRBJ2-3; D might be TRBD2 (6 bases). Between the trimmed V and J ends, which lost 3 bases and 2 bases, there was a span of 27 bases. CDR3 size: 20 residues. The germline V gene has CDR1 MNHNS and CDR2 SASEGT. This CDR3 is CASSEFTGLTNQAITDTQYF. In DNA, the CDR3 is TGTGCCAGCAGTGAGTTCACGGGACTCACAAATCAAGCTATCACAGATACGCAGTATTTT.

About this clonotype: A junction end diverges from the germline sequence, so it may reflect a read error. The chain recombines TRBV5-4 with TRBJ2-7; 9 bases map to TRBD1. The CDR3 extends over 15 amino acids. CDR1 and CDR2 (germline): SGHNT, YYREEE (reference sequence). The CDR3 loop reads CTSSTTGTGINEQYF. The CDR3, as DNA: TGTACCAGCAGCACAACCGGGACAGGGATCAACGAGCAGTACTTC.

In the case of this clonotype: Since no conserved phenylalanine or tryptophan closes the CDR3, a read error is the likely cause. The DNA is omitted, as the CDR3 cannot be located on it reliably, and the CDR3 follows TCRdb's listing. This sequence joins TRBV12-3 or TRBV12-4 and TRBJ1-1; the tabulated D call, TRBD1, remains unverified against the DNA. The CDR3 is made up of 11 amino acids, end residues included. The CDR3 here is CASSFGDEALT.